The 10 T cell receptor beta chains listed next were all sequenced from one sample in a study of cytomegalovirus exposure and HLA in healthy donors. PCR amplification relied on 60 Vbeta primers (plus 13 Jbeta primers). Using immunoSEQ multiplex PCR, the repertoire was profiled, and TCRdb retains in-frame clones only, with some absent. The table includes approximately 73,000 clones, about two thirds detected once. Sequencing input: PBMCs. These TCRs come from a man between 25 and 39 years old in good health and CMV-seropositive.

This clone has more than one count but fewer than ten. The CDR3 here is CSVPGLAGGNEQFF. CDR3 DNA sequence: TGCAGCGTTCCGGGACTAGCGGGAGGGAATGAGCAGTTCTTC. This chain uses TRBV29-1 with TRBJ2-1; 16 nucleotides line up with TRBD2. The CDR3 is 14 amino acids. Germline V lookup: CDR1 SQVTM, CDR2 ANQGSEA. The V gene end was trimmed by 5 bases and the J gene end by 7 bases; junction bases not matched to a gene: 2.

The J gene is TRBJ2-5, the V gene TRBV6-5; 8 nucleotides match TRBD1. V lost 11 bases, J lost 4 bases, and 15 bases stayed unmatched. The CDR3 is 15 amino acids. Germline values: CDR1 MNHEY, CDR2 SVGAGI. In nucleotides, the CDR3 is TGTGCCGGCAAACCCGGACAGGGAGATTCAGAGACCCAGTACTTC. Protein sequence: CAGKPGQGDSETQYF.

The chain recombines TRBV28 with TRBJ2-7; the D is unclear. The V end was cut by 6 bases, the J end by 0 bases, with 24 bases between. The CDR3 contains 18 residues. CDR1 and CDR2 (germline): MDHEN, SYDVKM. CDR3 DNA sequence: TGTGCCAGCAGCCCATTCAAAAATCAGTGGTGGAGCTCCTACGAGCAGTACTTC. It encodes CASSPFKNQWWSSYEQYF.

The chain recombines TRBV14 with TRBJ1-6; D remains unclear. Trimming cost V 1 base and J 5 bases, with 9 bases left between them. This CDR3 spans 15 amino acids. Germline V gene data show CDR1 as SGHDN and CDR2 as FVKESK. In DNA form, the CDR3 reads TGTGCCAGCAGCCAAGGTCGACGGGATAATTCACCCCTCCACTTT. This sequence encodes CASSQGRRDNSPLHF.

Points on this clone: Its ends do not fully match the called genes, so a read error is possible. The CDR3 here is CSSSFGVDTQYF. CDR3 bases: TGTTCCAGCAGCTTCGGGGTAGATACGCAGTATTTT. The chain combines TRBV7-9 with TRBJ2-3; D is perhaps TRBD2 (5 bases). The CDR3 is 12 amino acids. Looked up from germline, CDR1 is SEHNR and CDR2 is FQNEAQ (reference sequence).

The chain carries TRBV5-1 and TRBJ2-1, with D possibly matching TRBD2 (6 bases). Trimming took 2 bases from V and 0 from J, leaving 15 bases between them. Germline CDR1 and CDR2: SGHRS and YFSETQ. The CDR3 is 17 residues long. DNA of the CDR3: TGCGCCAGCAGCTTTTCTCTCGGGGGAAGCTCCTACAATGAGCAGTTCTTC. Translated: CASSFSLGGSSYNEQFF.

The chain is built from TRBV4-1 and TRBJ1-5; tentative D call: TRBD1 (6 bases). CDR1 and CDR2 (germline): MGHRA, YSYEKL. This CDR3 contains 17 residues. V lost 4 bases and J 1 base, leaving 17 bases between the germline ends. The CDR3 DNA reads TGCGCCAGCAGCCCATATACAGGGATTGAAAGCAATCAGCCCCAGCATTTT. Amino acids: CASSPYTGIESNQPQHF.

The rearrangement joins TRBV6-5 to TRBJ2-4; 8 nucleotides agree with TRBD2. V lost 6 bases to trimming and J lost 6 bases; unmatched junction nucleotides: 4. Germline V gene lookup returns CDR1 MNHEY and CDR2 SVGAGI. The CDR3 is made up of 13 amino acids. The CDR3: CASRTGGGNIQYF. CDR3 nucleotide sequence: TGTGCCAGCAGAACCGGGGGGGGAAACATTCAGTACTTC.

The V call is TRBV5-1, the J call TRBJ1-1; 8 nucleotides match TRBD1. The V segment lost 4 bases and the J segment 7 bases; nucleotides outside the gene matches: 9. The CDR3 consists of 14 residues. CDR1 is SGHRS and CDR2 is YFSETQ in the germline V gene. Here the CDR3 reads CASSPRTGRVEAFF. The CDR3, as DNA: TGCGCCAGCAGCCCCCGGACAGGGCGGGTTGAAGCTTTCTTT.

The CDR3 DNA reads as TGTGCCAGCCAATACCTTAGCGGGGGGACCGGGGAGCTGTTTTTT. The encoded protein is CASQYLSGGTGELFF. The chain has TRBV11-2 and TRBJ2-2; 10 bases map to TRBD2. The ends lost 8 bases at V and 5 bases at J; junction bases unmatched: 8. The length of the CDR3 is 15 residues. Germline CDR1 and CDR2: SGHAT and FQNNGV.